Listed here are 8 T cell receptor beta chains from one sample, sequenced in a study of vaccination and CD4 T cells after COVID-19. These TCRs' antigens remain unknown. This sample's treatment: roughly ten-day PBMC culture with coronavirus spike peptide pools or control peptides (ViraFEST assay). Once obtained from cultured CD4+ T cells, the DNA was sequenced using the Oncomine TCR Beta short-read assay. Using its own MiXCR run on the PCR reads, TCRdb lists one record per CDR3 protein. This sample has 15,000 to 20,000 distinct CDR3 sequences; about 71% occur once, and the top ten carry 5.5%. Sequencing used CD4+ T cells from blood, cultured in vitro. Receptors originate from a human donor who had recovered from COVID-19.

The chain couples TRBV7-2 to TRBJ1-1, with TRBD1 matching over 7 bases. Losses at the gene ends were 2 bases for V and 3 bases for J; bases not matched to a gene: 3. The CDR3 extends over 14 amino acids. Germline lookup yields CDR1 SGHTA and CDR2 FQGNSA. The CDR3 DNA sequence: TGTGCCAGCAGCTTATGGCAGGGGGACACTGAAGCTTTCTTT. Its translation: CASSLWQGDTEAFF.

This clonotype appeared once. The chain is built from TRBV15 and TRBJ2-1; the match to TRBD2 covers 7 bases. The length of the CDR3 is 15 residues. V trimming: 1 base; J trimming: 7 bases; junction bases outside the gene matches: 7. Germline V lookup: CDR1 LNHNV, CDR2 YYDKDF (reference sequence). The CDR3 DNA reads TGTGCCACCAGCAGAGTAGTTAGCGGGTTGAATGAGCAGTTCTTC. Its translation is CATSRVVSGLNEQFF.

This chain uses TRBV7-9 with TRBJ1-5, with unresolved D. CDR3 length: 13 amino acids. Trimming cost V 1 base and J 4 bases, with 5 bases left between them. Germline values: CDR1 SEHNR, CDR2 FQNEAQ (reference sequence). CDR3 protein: CASSLVGNQPQHF. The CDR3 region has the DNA TGTGCCAGCAGCTTAGTGGGGAATCAGCCCCAGCATTTT.

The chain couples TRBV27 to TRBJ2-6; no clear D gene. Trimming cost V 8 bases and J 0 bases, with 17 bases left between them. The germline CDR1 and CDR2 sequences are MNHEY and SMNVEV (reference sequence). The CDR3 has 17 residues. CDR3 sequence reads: CASGPWVQSSGANVLTF. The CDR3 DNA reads TGTGCCAGCGGCCCGTGGGTCCAAAGCTCTGGGGCCAACGTCCTGACTTTC.

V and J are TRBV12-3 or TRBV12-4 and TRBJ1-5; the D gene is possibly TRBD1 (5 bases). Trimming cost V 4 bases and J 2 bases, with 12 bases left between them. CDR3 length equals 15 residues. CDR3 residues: CASSWRGLGNQPQHF. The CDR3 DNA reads TGTGCCAGCAGTTGGAGGGGCCTCGGCAATCAGCCCCAGCATTTT.

CDR3 sequence (DNA): TGCAGTGCTAGAGGAAGGCTGAAAACAGGGGCCCGAGATCAGCCCCAGCATTTT. It yields the protein CSARGRLKTGARDQPQHF. This chain connects TRBV20-1 to TRBJ1-5; TRBD1 matches 7 bases. Germline V CDR1 and CDR2: DFQATT, SNEGSKA (reference sequence). The CDR3 is made up of 18 amino acids. Unmatched junction bases numbered 17, after V lost 1 base and J lost 5 bases.

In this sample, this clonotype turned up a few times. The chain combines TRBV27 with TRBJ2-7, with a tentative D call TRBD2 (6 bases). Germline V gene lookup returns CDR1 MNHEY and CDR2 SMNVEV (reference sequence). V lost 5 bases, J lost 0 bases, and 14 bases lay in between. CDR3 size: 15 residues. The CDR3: CASSVGWRGSYEQYF. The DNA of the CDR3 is TGTGCCAGCAGTGTAGGTTGGCGGGGCTCCTACGAGCAGTACTTC.

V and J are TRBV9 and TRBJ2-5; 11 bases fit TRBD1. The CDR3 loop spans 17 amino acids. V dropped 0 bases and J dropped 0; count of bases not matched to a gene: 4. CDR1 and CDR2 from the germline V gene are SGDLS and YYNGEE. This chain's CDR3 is CASSVARDRGNQETQYF. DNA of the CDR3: TGTGCCAGCAGCGTAGCTCGGGACAGGGGGAACCAAGAGACCCAGTACTTC.